A single sample is the source of the 7 T cell receptor beta chains below, sequenced in a study of shared clonotypes between healthy human individuals. Libraries were prepared by immunoSEQ multiplex PCR; TCRdb keeps only in-frame clonotypes and omits some of them. The table includes 950,000 to 1,100,000 clones, 65% to 80% detected once. Sequenced sample: memory CD4+ T cells sorted from blood. The subset: CD45RA-negative fraction. Source of these receptors: a man aged 18-30 years in good health.

The rearrangement links TRBV5-5 to TRBJ1-6, with 7 bases identical to TRBD1. From germline, CDR1 is SGHKS and CDR2 YYEKEE (reference sequence). V shed 0 bases, J shed 11 bases, and the junction held 5 bases outside the gene matches. The CDR3 runs 14 residues. CDR3 loop: CASSLEGGGTPLHF. In DNA, the CDR3 is TGTGCCAGCAGCTTGGAAGGGGGCGGGACACCCCTCCACTTT.

The gene calls are TRBV11-2 and TRBJ1-5, with 8 bases that match TRBD1. V trimming: 2 bases; J trimming: 6 bases; junction bases outside the gene matches: 0. CDR1 and CDR2 from the germline V gene are SGHAT and FQNNGV. This CDR3 region has 13 residues. In nucleotides, the CDR3 is TGTGCCAGCAGCTTACAGGGGGCTCAGCCCCAGCATTTT. Residues: CASSLQGAQPQHF.

The chain is built from TRBV2 and TRBJ2-3; D unclear. The CDR3 has 18 amino acids. Germline CDR1 SNHLY, CDR2 FYNNEI. The V end was cut by 3 bases, the J end by 0 bases, with 19 bases between. The CDR3 is CASSESAALRTSTDTQYF. DNA of the CDR3: TGTGCCAGCAGTGAGTCGGCAGCGCTGAGAACTAGCACAGATACGCAGTATTTT.

With regard to this clone: The identical CDR3 is also encoded by other nucleotide sequences in the sample. The V gene is TRBV29-1, the J gene TRBJ1-1; D is ambiguous. V lost 2 bases and J 8 bases, leaving 6 bases between the germline ends. The CDR3 loop spans 10 amino acids. Germline CDR1 reads SQVTM; CDR2 reads ANQGSEA. The CDR3 DNA reads as TGCAGCGTTGAACTGGGAGAAGCTTTCTTT. As protein: CSVELGEAFF.

The V and J genes are TRBV5-1 and TRBJ2-3; the D gene is possibly TRBD2 (5 bases). Germline V gene data show CDR1 as SGHRS and CDR2 as YFSETQ. Trimming took off 1 base at V and 4 bases at J, with 16 bases between the two ends. The CDR3 spans 16 residues. This CDR3 reads CASSLSGERVADTQYF. Here the CDR3 DNA reads TGCGCCAGCAGCTTGAGTGGGGAGAGAGTGGCAGATACGCAGTATTTT.

As DNA, the CDR3 is TGTGCCAGCACTCCGGGGGTTACCTATGGCTACACCTTC. It encodes CASTPGVTYGYTF. The chain recombines TRBV6-1 with TRBJ1-2; maybe TRBD1 (5 bases). Germline V gene lookup returns CDR1 MNHNS and CDR2 SASEGT. CDR3 length: 13 residues. Trimming removed 7 bases at V and 4 bases at J, with 13 bases between.

This chain joins TRBV5-1 and TRBJ2-7, with 8 nucleotides matching TRBD2. This CDR3 region has 16 residues. Trimming cost V 2 bases and J 0 bases; bases outside gene matches: 7. Germline V gene sequence: CDR1 SGHRS, CDR2 YFSETQ. The CDR3 here is CASSFTGGRSSYEQYF. Here the CDR3 DNA reads TGCGCCAGCAGCTTTACCGGCGGGAGGAGCTCCTACGAGCAGTACTTC.